The 31 T cell receptor beta chains given below trace back to one sample, sequenced in a study of PD-L1 blockade in urothelial cancer. Profiling relied on immunoSEQ multiplex PCR, and the TCRdb table lists in-frame clones only, not all of them. This sample has 45,000 to 50,000 clones, with about 87% found just once. This sample comprised PBMCs, obtained around atezolizumab (anti-PD-L1) treatment. These receptors originate from a man of 80 years or more with urothelial cancer.

This clone has a single count. This sequence joins TRBV6-5 and TRBJ2-2; a possible D gene is TRBD1 (6 bases). In germline, CDR1 is MNHEY, CDR2 SVGAGI. The CDR3 runs 12 residues. The V and J ends lost 6 bases and 7 bases respectively, with 9 bases between them. The CDR3 is CASRLQGGELFF. The CDR3 DNA is TGTGCCAGCAGATTACAGGGCGGGGAGCTGTTTTTT.

This sequence joins TRBV7-2 and TRBJ2-5; 7 nucleotides agree with TRBD2. The CDR3 totals 14 residues. Trimming cost V 3 bases and J 2 bases; bases outside gene matches: 3. The germline CDR1 and CDR2 sequences are SGHTA and FQGNSA. The CDR3 DNA reads as TGTGCCAGCAGCTTTCAAGCGGGGCAAGAGACCCAGTACTTC. Its protein product is CASSFQAGQETQYF.

The V gene is TRBV5-6, the J gene TRBJ2-3; 8 positions agree with TRBD1. J lost 5 bases, V lost 3 bases, and 8 bases had no gene match. This CDR3 has 15 residues. The germline V gene encodes CDR1 SGHDT and CDR2 YYEEEE. DNA for the CDR3: TGTGCCAGCAGCTACGAGACAGGGGCGCAAGATACGCAGTATTTT. Translating it yields CASSYETGAQDTQYF.

V usage is TRBV6-6 and J usage is TRBJ2-1, with a weak D call TRBD2 (6 bases). Deletions cut 0 bases from V and 9 bases from J, with 18 bases between. The CDR3 extends over 16 amino acids. From germline, CDR1 is MNHNY and CDR2 SVGAGI (reference sequence). The CDR3 sequence: CASSYSGEGLKGEQFF. The CDR3 DNA sequence: TGTGCCAGCAGTTACTCGGGTGAGGGACTCAAGGGTGAGCAGTTCTTC.

The gene calls are TRBV30 and TRBJ2-5, with unresolved D. CDR1 is GTSNPN and CDR2 is SVGIG in the germline V gene (reference sequence). The V end lost 0 bases, the J end lost 5 bases, and 7 bases lay between the germline ends. The CDR3 contains 12 residues. The CDR3 bases are TGTGCCTGGAGTGTAATATCGGAGACCCAGTACTTC. Protein: CAWSVISETQYF.

As DNA, the CDR3 is TGTGCCACCAGCAGAGGAAGGCAGGTCCAAGAGACCCAGTACTTC. Translating it yields CATSRGRQVQETQYF. The V and J genes are TRBV15 and TRBJ2-5; D is unclear. Trimming removed 1 base at V and 1 base at J, with 10 bases between. The CDR3 length is 15 residues. Germline-derived CDR1 and CDR2 are LNHNV and YYDKDF (reference sequence). The whole variable domain, remainder taken from reference TRBV15 and TRBJ2-5, is DAMVIQNPRYQVTQFGKPVTLSCSQTLNHNVMYWYQQKSSQAPKLLFHYYDKDFNNEADTPDNFQSRRPNTSFCFLDIRSPGLGDTAMYLCATSRGRQVQETQYFGPGTRLLVL.

This chain joins TRBV29-1 and TRBJ2-7; 8 bases match TRBD2. CDR1 SQVTM and CDR2 ANQGSEA come from the germline V gene. This CDR3 has 14 amino acids. Germline trimming cut 2 bases from V and 2 bases from J; bases unmatched to any gene: 5. The CDR3 nucleotides are TGCAGCGTTGAACCCGCGGGGGGCCCCTACGAGCAGTACTTC. Protein: CSVEPAGGPYEQYF.

J is TRBJ2-7 and V is TRBV11-3, with D possibly being TRBD2 (6 bases). CDR3 length: 15 residues. Germline-derived CDR1 and CDR2 are SGHNT and YENEEA. The V end lost 5 bases, the J end lost 3 bases, and 17 bases lay between the germline ends. The CDR3, as DNA: TGTGCCAGCAGCCCGTGCTGGGGACTCCTCTACGAGCAGTACTTC. Protein: CASSPCWGLLYEQYF.

Note on this clone: The same CDR3 is also encoded by other DNA sequences in this sample. The chain links TRBV7-9 to TRBJ2-5, with 13 positions matching TRBD2. The germline gives CDR1 SEHNR, CDR2 FQNEAQ (reference sequence). The CDR3 runs to 16 residues. V lost 2 bases, J lost 5 bases, and 5 bases stayed unmatched. Here the CDR3 reads CASSLTSGRGGETQYF. The CDR3 DNA reads as TGTGCCAGCAGCTTAACTAGCGGGAGGGGAGGGGAGACCCAGTACTTC.

V usage is TRBV19 and J usage is TRBJ2-2, with TRBD1 matching 8 bases. V gave up 3 bases and J gave up 3 bases; unmatched junction bases: 15. The CDR3 spans 19 residues. Germline V gene data show CDR1 as LNHDA and CDR2 as SQIVND (reference sequence). CDR3 loop: CASSISRGQGIGDTGELFF. For the CDR3, the DNA is TGTGCCAGTAGTATCAGCCGAGGACAGGGAATAGGGGACACCGGGGAGCTGTTTTTT.

The chain links TRBV7-9 to TRBJ1-1; 9 bases are a match to TRBD1. Germline trimming cut 4 bases from V and 10 bases from J; bases unmatched to any gene: 13. The germline V gene has CDR1 SEHNR and CDR2 FQNEAQ (reference sequence). The CDR3 extends over 15 amino acids. The CDR3 is CASSSQSGQGVGAFF. The DNA for the CDR3 is TGTGCCAGCAGCTCGCAGTCGGGACAGGGTGTGGGAGCTTTCTTT.

The J gene is TRBJ2-1, the V gene TRBV5-6; D gene unclear. From germline, CDR1 is SGHDT and CDR2 YYEEEE. Trimming removed 1 base from V and 7 bases from J, with 9 bases in between. The CDR3 spans 13 residues. CDR3 DNA: TGTGCCAGCAGCTTGCTTTCTGTTAATGAGCAGTTCTTC. Translating it yields CASSLLSVNEQFF.

J is TRBJ1-2 and V is TRBV25-1, with D unresolved. The CDR3 runs to 13 residues. Trimming shortened V by 1 base and J by 8 bases, and 11 bases separated the two germline ends. Germline assignment: CDR1 MGHDK and CDR2 SYGVNS. CDR3 nucleotides: TGTGCCAGCAGTGAATCGGCGGTTTCGGGCTACACCTTC. This encodes CASSESAVSGYTF.

This chain uses TRBV6-5 with TRBJ2-3; the match to TRBD2 covers 10 bases. CDR3 size: 15 residues. V lost 4 bases, J lost 4 bases, and 5 bases stayed unmatched. The germline gives CDR1 MNHEY, CDR2 SVGAGI. The CDR3 loop is CASSSLAGGADTQYF. CDR3 nucleotide sequence: TGTGCCAGCAGTTCTTTAGCGGGAGGCGCAGATACGCAGTATTTT.

V gene TRBV29-1 combines with J gene TRBJ2-1, with 10 positions matching TRBD1. The CDR3 has 14 amino acids. The V gene's germline CDR1 is SQVTM and CDR2 ANQGSEA. V gave up 6 bases and J gave up 8 bases; unmatched junction bases: 10. The CDR3 DNA sequence: TGCAGCGTAAACCGGGACAGGGGTTACTATGAGCAGTTCTTC. Translating gives CSVNRDRGYYEQFF.

The V and J genes are TRBV7-2 and TRBJ2-3; TRBD1 is a possible D gene (6 bases). V was shortened by 5 bases and J by 2 bases, with 11 bases between the two germline ends. This CDR3 is built from 14 residues. The germline CDR1 and CDR2 sequences are SGHTA and FQGNSA. CDR3 in DNA: TGTGCCAGCAGCCGTGGACAGACCACAGATACGCAGTATTTT. As protein: CASSRGQTTDTQYF. Variable domain in full (rest from reference TRBV7-2 and TRBJ2-3): GAGVSQSPSNKVTEKGKDVELRCDPISGHTALYWYRQSLGQGLEFLIYFQGNSAPDKSGLPSDRFSAERTGGSVSTLTIQRTQQEDSAVYLCASSRGQTTDTQYFGPGTRLTVL.

The chain recombines TRBV30 with TRBJ1-1; 7 bases align to TRBD1. There are 13 residues in the CDR3. The V gene end was trimmed by 2 bases and the J gene end by 4 bases; junction bases not matched to a gene: 4. Looked up from germline, CDR1 is GTSNPN and CDR2 is SVGIG (reference sequence). CDR3 sequence: CAWSRGGRTEAFF. In DNA, the CDR3 is TGTGCCTGGAGTAGAGGGGGCCGCACTGAAGCTTTCTTT.

The J gene is TRBJ2-7, the V gene TRBV10-3, with 11 bases matching TRBD2. The J segment lost 6 bases and the V segment lost 5 bases, leaving 9 bases of the junction unmatched. This CDR3 has 15 residues. Germline V gene sequence: CDR1 ENHRY, CDR2 SYGVKD. The CDR3 region is CAISPTGTSGSEQYF. The CDR3 DNA follows: TGTGCCATCAGTCCAACCGGGACTAGCGGATCCGAGCAGTACTTC.

The chain combines TRBV7-9 with TRBJ1-1, with 7 bases lining up with TRBD1. In germline, CDR1 is SEHNR, CDR2 FQNEAQ (reference sequence). The CDR3 length is 14 residues. V was pared by 5 bases and J by 5 bases, with 8 bases of the junction left unmatched. The CDR3 region is CASSPQQGVTEAFF. CDR3 sequence (DNA): TGTGCCAGCAGCCCCCAGCAGGGGGTTACTGAAGCTTTCTTT.

The chain is built from TRBV19 and TRBJ1-3; 7 bases align to TRBD1. Germline V lookup: CDR1 LNHDA, CDR2 SQIVND (reference sequence). There are 16 residues in the CDR3. Trimming at V came to 6 bases and at J to 0 bases, leaving 8 bases not matched to a gene. The CDR3 DNA follows: TGTGCCAGTAGACCTGACAGGGTACTCTCTGGAAACACCATATATTTT. It translates to CASRPDRVLSGNTIYF.

The V and J genes are TRBV2 and TRBJ2-1; 10 bases are shared with TRBD2. Germline V CDR1 and CDR2: SNHLY, FYNNEI. After removal of 6 bases from V and 11 bases from J, the junction contained 7 bases not matched to a gene. The CDR3 runs to 13 residues. CDR3 amino acids: CASRGLAGGQQFF. In nucleotides, the CDR3 is TGTGCCAGCAGAGGATTAGCGGGAGGCCAGCAGTTCTTC.

Of note for this clone: One end of the junction fails to match germline, which may point to a read error. Within the sample, other DNA sequences also encode this same CDR3. The rearrangement links TRBV5-1 to TRBJ1-1; 7 bases match TRBD1. The CDR3 is made up of 14 amino acids. Germline V CDR1 and CDR2: SGHRS, YFSETQ. The DNA of the CDR3 is TGCGCCAGCAGCTGGGGACAGATGAACACTGAAGCCTTCTTT. This gives the protein CASSWGQMNTEAFF.

The chain couples TRBV18 to TRBJ2-3, with D unresolved. Germline CDR1 and CDR2: KGHSH and LQKENI. The CDR3 is 13 amino acids. V was clipped by 2 bases and J by 3 bases, with 6 bases between them. CDR3 nucleotide sequence: TGTGCCAGCTCACCAGGAGAAACAGATACGCAGTATTTT. This encodes CASSPGETDTQYF.

This clone occurred once. The chain combines TRBV5-1 with TRBJ2-5, with a weak D call TRBD2 (5 bases). CDR3 size: 15 residues. V lost 0 bases to trimming and J lost 3 bases, with 12 bases between them. Germline V gene data show CDR1 as SGHRS and CDR2 as YFSETQ. DNA of the CDR3: TGCGCCAGCAGCTTGGGCCGGGGTTCGAAAGAGACCCAGTACTTC. This sequence encodes CASSLGRGSKETQYF.

J is TRBJ1-2 and V is TRBV7-9, with TRBD1 identical over 8 bases. V was pared by 10 bases and J by 8 bases, with 18 bases of the junction left unmatched. Germline V gene data show CDR1 as SEHNR and CDR2 as FQNEAQ (reference sequence). The CDR3 is made up of 15 amino acids. The CDR3 nucleotides read TGTGCCACCACCGACCAACGGACAGGGACGAGGGGCTACACCTTC. The encoded protein is CATTDQRTGTRGYTF.

This chain joins TRBV7-9 and TRBJ1-1; a possible D gene is TRBD1 (5 bases). V was trimmed by 6 bases and J by 5 bases, leaving 22 bases between them. This CDR3 comprises 16 residues. CDR1 and CDR2 (germline): SEHNR, FQNEAQ (reference sequence). In DNA form, the CDR3 reads TGTGCCAGCAGTCCCTCCGGGCGGGGGTCGGGGACTGAAGCTTTCTTT. Amino acids: CASSPSGRGSGTEAFF.

The V call is TRBV30, the J call TRBJ2-7; 7 bases map to TRBD1. This CDR3 has 13 amino acids. V was clipped by 2 bases and J by 12 bases; unmatched bases: 13. Germline CDR1 GTSNPN, CDR2 SVGIG (reference sequence). The CDR3 nucleotides read TGTGCCTGGAGTCCCGGACAGGTAAAGTATCTGTACTTC. Protein: CAWSPGQVKYLYF.

This chain connects TRBV18 to TRBJ1-5; D not resolved. Trimming took off 2 bases at V and 6 bases at J, with 8 bases between the two ends. The length of the CDR3 is 13 residues. Germline CDR1 KGHSH, CDR2 LQKENI. The CDR3 bases are TGTGCCAGCTCACCAGGTTTGAGTCAGCCCCAGCATTTT. Its protein product is CASSPGLSQPQHF.

This sequence joins TRBV4-3 and TRBJ1-2; D perhaps matches TRBD1 (6 bases). The length of the CDR3 is 13 residues. Germline-derived CDR1 and CDR2 are LGHNA and YSLEER. Trimming took off 4 bases at V and 5 bases at J, with 11 bases between the two ends. CDR3: CASSPLQGYGYTF. The CDR3 DNA sequence: TGCGCCAGCAGCCCACTACAGGGATATGGCTACACCTTC.

V is TRBV28 and J is TRBJ2-3, with a tentative D call TRBD2 (5 bases). The CDR3 length is 14 residues. The germline V gene encodes CDR1 MDHEN and CDR2 SYDVKM. V shed 7 bases and J shed 4 bases, with 15 bases lying between them. CDR3 amino acids: CASNTAGQADTQYF. CDR3 nucleotides: TGTGCCAGCAATACGGCGGGTCAGGCAGATACGCAGTATTTT.

The rearrangement uses TRBV5-1 and TRBJ2-3, with D maybe TRBD1 (6 bases). This CDR3 comprises 13 residues. Germline V gene data show CDR1 as SGHRS and CDR2 as YFSETQ. Trimming left V 2 bases short and J 10 bases short, with 14 bases between. The CDR3 loop is CASSFSDRTAQYF. CDR3 sequence (DNA): TGCGCCAGCAGCTTTTCTGACAGGACAGCGCAGTATTTT.